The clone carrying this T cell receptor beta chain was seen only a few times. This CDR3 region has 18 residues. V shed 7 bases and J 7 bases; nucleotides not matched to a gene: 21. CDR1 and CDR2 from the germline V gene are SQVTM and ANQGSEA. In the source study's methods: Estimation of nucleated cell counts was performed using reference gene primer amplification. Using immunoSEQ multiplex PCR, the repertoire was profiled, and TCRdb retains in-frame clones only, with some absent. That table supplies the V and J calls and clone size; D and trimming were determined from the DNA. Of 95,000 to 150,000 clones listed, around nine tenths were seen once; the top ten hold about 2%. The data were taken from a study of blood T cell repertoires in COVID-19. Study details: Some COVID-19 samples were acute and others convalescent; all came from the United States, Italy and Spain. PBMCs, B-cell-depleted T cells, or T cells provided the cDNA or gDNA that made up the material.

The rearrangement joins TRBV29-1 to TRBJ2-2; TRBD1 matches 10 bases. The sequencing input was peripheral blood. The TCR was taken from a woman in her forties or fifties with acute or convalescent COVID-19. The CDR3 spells CSAVKWTGGSEVVGELFF. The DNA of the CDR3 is TGCAGCGCCGTCAAGTGGACAGGGGGATCAGAGGTGGTCGGGGAGCTGTTTTTT.